The 10 T cell receptor beta chains presented below share a single source sample, sequenced in a study of shared clonotypes between healthy human individuals. The method was immunoSEQ multiplex PCR; TCRdb's version includes in-frame clones alone and lacks a portion of them. The table has around 2,000,000 clones, about 93% seen once. Cells designated naive CD8 were CD45RO-negative and were positively selected for CCR7, with terminally differentiated effector memory CD45RA+ cells excluded. The sample taken for sequencing was naive CD8+ T cells from PBMCs. Every receptor here comes from a man between 18 and 29 years old in good health. Some clones in this sample may be carry-over from other donors' samples.

The rearrangement joins TRBV27 to TRBJ2-3, with 11 bases matching TRBD2. The CDR3 is 14 amino acids. Germline CDR1 reads MNHEY; CDR2 reads SMNVEV (reference sequence). V lost 10 bases to trimming and J lost 1 base; unmatched junction nucleotides: 4. The CDR3 DNA reads TGTGCCACACTAGCGGGAGAGGGCACAGATACGCAGTATTTT. It codes for CATLAGEGTDTQYF.

The chain has TRBV9 and TRBJ2-1, with TRBD2 matching 9 bases. Germline lookup yields CDR1 SGDLS and CDR2 YYNGEE. The CDR3 is 15 residues long. The J segment lost 6 bases and the V segment lost 4 bases, leaving 8 bases of the junction unmatched. CDR3 DNA: TGTGCCAGCAGCACCGGGACTAGCCGGGGCAATGAGCAGTTCTTC. This translates into CASSTGTSRGNEQFF.

The rearrangement joins TRBV6-1 to TRBJ2-1; D is possibly TRBD2 (6 bases). V was shortened by 4 bases and J by 3 bases, with 10 bases between the two germline ends. The CDR3 length is 14 residues. CDR1 is MNHNS, CDR2 SASEGT, per germline. The CDR3 loop reads CASSAVGSYNEQFF. The CDR3, as DNA: TGTGCCAGCAGTGCTGTCGGGAGCTACAATGAGCAGTTCTTC.

The chain is built from TRBV27 and TRBJ2-7; perhaps TRBD1 as D (6 bases). CDR3 size: 16 residues. V was cut by 2 bases and J by 5 bases, with 19 bases left in between. The V gene's germline CDR1 is MNHEY and CDR2 SMNVEV (reference sequence). The CDR3 is CASSLNQGPDIDEQYF. CDR3 DNA sequence: TGTGCCAGCAGTTTAAATCAGGGGCCCGACATTGACGAGCAGTACTTC.

The chain has TRBV4-3 and TRBJ2-7, with a possible D match to TRBD1 (5 bases). Trimming took 1 base from V and 4 from J, leaving 8 bases between them. Germline V gene sequence: CDR1 LGHNA, CDR2 YSLEER. CDR3 length: 13 residues. This chain's CDR3 is CASSQGQRYEQYF. CDR3 sequence (DNA): TGCGCCAGCAGCCAAGGACAGAGGTACGAGCAGTACTTC.

The chain has TRBV4-2 and TRBJ1-6; D remains unclear. V gave up 0 bases and J gave up 3 bases, with 21 bases separating them. The CDR3 extends over 20 amino acids. Germline CDR1 and CDR2: LGHNA and YNFKEQ. Here the CDR3 reads CASSQDDGSRYRFYNSPLHF. Written as DNA, the CDR3 is TGTGCCAGCAGCCAAGACGATGGGAGCAGGTATCGATTCTATAATTCACCCCTCCACTTT.

The chain's CDR3 is CASSIPDDRNEQYF. The CDR3 DNA follows: TGTGCCAGTAGTATCCCAGACGACCGGAACGAGCAGTACTTC. This rearrangement joins TRBV19 to TRBJ2-7; no clear D. The germline V gene encodes CDR1 LNHDA and CDR2 SQIVND (reference sequence). This CDR3 contains 14 residues. V was pared by 3 bases and J by 5 bases, with 14 bases between.

The count of this clone is one. The CDR3 region is CASSAGGGLHTEAFF. The DNA of the CDR3 is TGTGCCAGCAGCGCCGGAGGGGGTCTTCACACTGAAGCTTTCTTT. The chain couples TRBV9 to TRBJ1-1; the D gene is possibly TRBD1 (6 bases). V was shortened by 3 bases and J by 3 bases, with 15 bases between the two germline ends. The germline V gene has CDR1 SGDLS and CDR2 YYNGEE. This CDR3 has 15 residues.

As for this clone: Other DNA sequences within the sample encode an identical CDR3. The J gene is TRBJ2-3, the V gene TRBV9; possibly TRBD1 or TRBD2 for D (6 bases each). Germline V CDR1 and CDR2: SGDLS, YYNGEE. Deletions cut 0 bases from V and 0 bases from J, with 11 bases between. The CDR3 loop spans 16 amino acids. The CDR3 region is CASSVGGARSTDTQYF. DNA of the CDR3: TGTGCCAGCAGCGTAGGGGGGGCGCGAAGCACAGATACGCAGTATTTT.

The rearrangement uses TRBV7-7 and TRBJ2-2; TRBD2 aligns across 12 bases. The V and J ends lost 2 bases and 2 bases, in that order; junction bases with no gene match: 9. Per the germline V gene, CDR1 is SSHAT and CDR2 is FNYEAQ (reference sequence). CDR3 size: 19 residues. CDR3 residues: CASSLTILAGGGNTGELFF. The CDR3 DNA follows: TGTGCCAGCAGCTTAACTATCCTAGCGGGAGGGGGAAACACCGGGGAGCTGTTTTTT.